Given below is one TCR beta chain in context. As yet, its antigen is unknown. This sample's TCRbeta library carried unique molecular identifier barcodes. MiXCR was run by TCRdb on the PCR reads, yielding one entry per CDR3 protein. The sample yields about 980,000 distinct CDR3 sequences, about 31% seen once. This sample is drawn from a study of T-cell reconstitution after alpha-beta-depleted transplantation in children. Regarding the study as a whole: Expanded clones from the graft, numbering several hundred, reportedly supplied alpha-beta T cells about two months after transplant.

The V and J ends lost 2 bases and 7 bases respectively, with 9 bases between them. CDR1 and CDR2 from the germline V gene are PRHDT and FYEKMQ (reference sequence). There are 12 residues in the CDR3. The J gene is TRBJ2-7, the V gene TRBV13; D call uncertain. Sequenced here: PBMCs, mostly from graft donor cells, sampled 360 days after TCRalphabeta/CD19-depleted stem cell transplant. The TCR comes from a boy younger than two who had a stem cell transplant for SCID, so the T cells may come from the graft donor. The CDR3 nucleotides read TGTGCCAGCAGCTTAAAGGTAGGGGAGCAGTACTTC. This gives the protein CASSLKVGEQYF.